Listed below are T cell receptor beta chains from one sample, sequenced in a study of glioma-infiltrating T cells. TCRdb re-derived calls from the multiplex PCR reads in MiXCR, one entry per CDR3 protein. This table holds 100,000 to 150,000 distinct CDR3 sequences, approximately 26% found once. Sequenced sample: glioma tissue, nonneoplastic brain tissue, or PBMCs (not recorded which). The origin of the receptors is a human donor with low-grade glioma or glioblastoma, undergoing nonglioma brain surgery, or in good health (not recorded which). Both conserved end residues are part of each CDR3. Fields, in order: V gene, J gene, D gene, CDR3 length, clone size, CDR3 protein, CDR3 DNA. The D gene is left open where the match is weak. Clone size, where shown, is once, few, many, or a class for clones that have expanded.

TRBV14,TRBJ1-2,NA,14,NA,CASSQDSRVYGYTF,TGTGCCAGCAGCCAAGATAGTAGGGTCTATGGCTACACCTTC
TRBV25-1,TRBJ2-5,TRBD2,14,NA,CASSIRGGRETQYF,TGTGCCAGCAGTATACGGGGGGGCCGAGAGACCCAGTACTTC
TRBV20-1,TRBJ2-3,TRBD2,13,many,CSAETSGTDTQYF,TGCAGTGCCGAGACTAGCGGCACAGATACGCAGTATTTT
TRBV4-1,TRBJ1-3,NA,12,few,CASSQPRGTIYF,TGCGCCAGCAGCCAGCCTCGGGGCACCATATATTTT
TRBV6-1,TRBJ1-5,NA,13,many,CASSGTPNQPQHF,TGTGCCAGCTCGGGTACCCCCAATCAGCCCCAGCATTTT
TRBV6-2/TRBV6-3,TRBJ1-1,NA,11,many,CASSYSERAFF,TGTGCCAGCAGTTACTCCGAACGGGCTTTCTTT
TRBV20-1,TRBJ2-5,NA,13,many,CSAFPGLEETQYF,TGCAGTGCTTTTCCGGGACTGGAAGAGACCCAGTACTTC
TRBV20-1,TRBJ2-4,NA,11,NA,CSAPNREIQYF,TGCAGTGCCCCGAACAGGGAGATTCAGTACTTC
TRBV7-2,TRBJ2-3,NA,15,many,CASKGTQGTTDTQYF,TGTGCCAGCAAGGGGACACAGGGGACTACAGATACGCAGTATTTT
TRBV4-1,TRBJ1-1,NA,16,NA,CASSQDPGGGNTEAFF,TGCGCCAGCAGCCAAGATCCCGGGGGCGGGAACACTGAAGCTTTCTTT
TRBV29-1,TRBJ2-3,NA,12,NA,CSVDKTTDTQYF,TGCAGCGTTGACAAGACCACAGATACGCAGTATTTT
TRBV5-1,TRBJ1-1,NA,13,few,CASSSSTETEAFF,TGCGCCAGCAGCTCGTCCACGGAAACTGAAGCTTTCTTT
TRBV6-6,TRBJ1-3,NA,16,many,CASSYSFESSGNTIYF,TGTGCCAGCAGTTACTCGTTCGAGAGCTCTGGAAACACCATATATTTT
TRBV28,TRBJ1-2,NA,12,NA,CASQTAPYGYTF,TGTGCCAGCCAGACAGCTCCCTATGGCTACACCTTC
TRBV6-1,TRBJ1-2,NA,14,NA,CASSGQTHYTGYTF,TGTGCCAGCAGCGGACAGACTCACTATACCGGCTACACCTTC
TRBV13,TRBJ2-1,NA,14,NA,CASIGGSPYNEQFF,TGTGCCAGCATTGGGGGGTCACCTTACAATGAGCAGTTCTTC
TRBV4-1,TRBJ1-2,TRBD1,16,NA,CASSQDPTGINYGYTF,TGCGCCAGCAGCCAAGATCCGACAGGGATTAACTATGGCTACACCTTC
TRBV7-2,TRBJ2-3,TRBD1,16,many,CASSLGTGVSTDTQYF,TGTGCCAGCAGCTTGGGGACAGGGGTTAGCACAGATACGCAGTATTTT
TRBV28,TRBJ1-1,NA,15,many,CASTTFGGLNTEAFF,TGTGCCAGCACCACATTCGGGGGACTGAACACTGAAGCTTTCTTT
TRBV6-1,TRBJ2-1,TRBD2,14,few,CASSPRGGNNEQFF,TGTGCCAGCAGTCCCCGGGGAGGGAACAATGAGCAGTTCTTC
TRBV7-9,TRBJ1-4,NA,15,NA,CASSDTGRSNEKLFF,TGTGCCAGCAGCGACACAGGGCGATCTAATGAAAAACTGTTTTTT
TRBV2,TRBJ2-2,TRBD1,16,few,CASSESGQGGSGELFF,TGTGCCAGCAGTGAATCCGGACAGGGGGGGTCCGGGGAGCTGTTTTTT
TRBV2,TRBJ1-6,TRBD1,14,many,CATSFGQGNSPLHF,TGTGCCACCTCTTTCGGACAGGGAAATTCACCCCTCCACTTT
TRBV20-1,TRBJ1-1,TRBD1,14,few,CSASRQGVNTEAFF,TGCAGTGCTAGTCGACAGGGGGTGAACACTGAAGCTTTCTTT
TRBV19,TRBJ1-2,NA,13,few,CASSPRPVDGYTF,TGTGCCAGTAGCCCCAGACCCGTTGATGGCTACACCTTC
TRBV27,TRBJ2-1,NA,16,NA,CATSDTATGRLNEQFF,TGTGCCACCAGTGATACGGCTACGGGGAGGTTGAATGAGCAGTTCTTC
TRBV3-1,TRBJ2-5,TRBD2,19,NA,CASSQDRGLAGDFQETQYF,TGTGCCAGCAGCCAAGATAGGGGACTAGCGGGGGACTTCCAAGAGACCCAGTACTTC
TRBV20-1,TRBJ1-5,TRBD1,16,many,CSARPGQGGWNQPQHF,TGCAGTGCTAGACCCGGACAGGGAGGTTGGAATCAGCCCCAGCATTTT
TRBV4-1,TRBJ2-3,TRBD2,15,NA,CASSPGSGETYTQYF,TGCGCCAGCAGCCCGGGGAGCGGGGAAACATATACGCAGTATTTT